A selection of T cell receptor beta chains follows, all from one sample in a study of cytomegalovirus exposure and HLA in healthy donors. Clones were sequenced by immunoSEQ multiplex PCR, and TCRdb holds only the in-frame ones, with some missing. Among more than 300,000 clones listed, roughly 88% were seen once. The material sequenced was PBMCs. The receptors here all came from a young woman in good health and CMV-seronegative. The CDR3 runs from the conserved cysteine through the conserved F or W. D genes are given only for firm matches.

d_gene: TRBD1; j_gene: TRBJ2-3; v_gene: TRBV28; CDR3aa: CASSRFRGGKQDTQYF
d_gene: NA; j_gene: TRBJ1-1; v_gene: TRBV25-1; CDR3aa: CASSESGQLNTEAFF
d_gene: TRBD1; j_gene: TRBJ2-1; v_gene: TRBV2; CDR3aa: CASGTDPALNEQFF
d_gene: TRBD1; j_gene: TRBJ2-7; v_gene: TRBV19; CDR3aa: CASSPRTGGGLEQYF
d_gene: TRBD2; j_gene: TRBJ2-1; v_gene: TRBV4-1; CDR3aa: CASSQASGRTGYNEQFF
d_gene: NA; j_gene: TRBJ1-5; v_gene: TRBV4-2; CDR3aa: CASSQDGQRNQPQHF
d_gene: TRBD2; j_gene: TRBJ2-5; v_gene: TRBV5-6; CDR3aa: CASSPRLAGQTQYF
d_gene: NA; j_gene: TRBJ2-7; v_gene: TRBV7-6; CDR3aa: CASSSTDPPGAELEQYF
d_gene: TRBD1; j_gene: TRBJ2-7; v_gene: TRBV28; CDR3aa: CASSLPGQGLYEQYF
d_gene: TRBD1; j_gene: TRBJ1-2; v_gene: TRBV5-1; CDR3aa: CASSRDRAGYGYTF
d_gene: NA; j_gene: TRBJ1-1; v_gene: TRBV7-2; CDR3aa: CASSRTSGAEAFF
d_gene: NA; j_gene: TRBJ2-3; v_gene: TRBV15; CDR3aa: CATSREEVTDTQYF
d_gene: NA; j_gene: TRBJ2-4; v_gene: TRBV11-2; CDR3aa: CASSLERRLEAKNIQYF
d_gene: TRBD1; j_gene: TRBJ2-7; v_gene: TRBV28; CDR3aa: CASSSGTGVYEQYF
d_gene: NA; j_gene: TRBJ1-4; v_gene: TRBV7-8; CDR3aa: CASSLWAGRATNEKLFF
d_gene: NA; j_gene: TRBJ1-2; v_gene: TRBV6-1; CDR3aa: CASRGQNYGYTF
d_gene: NA; j_gene: TRBJ1-1; v_gene: TRBV6-5; CDR3aa: CASTHRVGNTEAFF
d_gene: NA; j_gene: TRBJ2-7; v_gene: TRBV27; CDR3aa: CASSYQGLSSYEQYF
d_gene: TRBD2; j_gene: TRBJ2-5; v_gene: TRBV30; CDR3aa: CAWTKGGLGGETQYF
d_gene: TRBD1; j_gene: TRBJ2-7; v_gene: TRBV5-1; CDR3aa: CASSFTGTGYYEQYF
d_gene: TRBD1; j_gene: TRBJ1-1; v_gene: TRBV2; CDR3aa: CASTDRAGTGEGTEAFF
d_gene: TRBD2; j_gene: TRBJ2-5; v_gene: TRBV27; CDR3aa: CASRGLAGVVGETQYF
d_gene: TRBD2; j_gene: TRBJ2-7; v_gene: TRBV6-5; CDR3aa: CASSYQLAGTGEQYF
d_gene: NA; j_gene: TRBJ2-7; v_gene: TRBV5-4; CDR3aa: CASSLGLPSYEQYF
d_gene: TRBD2; j_gene: TRBJ2-5; v_gene: TRBV2; CDR3aa: CASSRTSMETQYF
d_gene: TRBD2; j_gene: TRBJ2-3; v_gene: TRBV4-2; CDR3aa: CASSQESIAGGVGPITDTQYF
d_gene: NA; j_gene: TRBJ1-2; v_gene: TRBV6-6; CDR3aa: CASRGEADYGYTF
d_gene: TRBD1; j_gene: TRBJ2-7; v_gene: TRBV5-5; CDR3aa: CASSLSGTGYEQYF
d_gene: TRBD2; j_gene: TRBJ2-1; v_gene: TRBV9; CDR3aa: CASSVQRDSEQFF
d_gene: NA; j_gene: TRBJ2-5; v_gene: TRBV7-6; CDR3aa: CASSIQSGETQYF
d_gene: TRBD2; j_gene: TRBJ2-3; v_gene: TRBV4-1; CDR3aa: CASSHTSGGDQDTQYF
d_gene: NA; j_gene: TRBJ1-2; v_gene: TRBV15; CDR3aa: CATSRDLTQGYTF
d_gene: NA; j_gene: TRBJ2-7; v_gene: TRBV14; CDR3aa: CASSQGASSSYEQYF
d_gene: TRBD1; j_gene: TRBJ2-2; v_gene: TRBV6-1; CDR3aa: CASRPNRGTGELFF
d_gene: NA; j_gene: TRBJ1-5; v_gene: TRBV28; CDR3aa: CASSLDTGNVNQPQHF
d_gene: NA; j_gene: TRBJ2-1; v_gene: TRBV30; CDR3aa: CAWSDSRNDEQFF
d_gene: TRBD2; j_gene: TRBJ2-1; v_gene: TRBV6-4; CDR3aa: CASSGGPREDEQFF
d_gene: NA; j_gene: TRBJ1-5; v_gene: TRBV23-1; CDR3aa: CASSIDSPANQPQHF
d_gene: NA; j_gene: TRBJ2-2; v_gene: TRBV6-6; CDR3aa: CASSSTGLHTGELFF
d_gene: NA; j_gene: TRBJ1-1; v_gene: TRBV4-1; CDR3aa: CASRREGNTEAFF
d_gene: NA; j_gene: TRBJ2-7; v_gene: TRBV30; CDR3aa: CAWSGTQGNEQYF
d_gene: TRBD2; j_gene: TRBJ2-1; v_gene: TRBV29-1; CDR3aa: CSVEFVAGGLRNEQFF
d_gene: NA; j_gene: TRBJ2-2; v_gene: TRBV27; CDR3aa: CASSLRTLGTGELFF
d_gene: TRBD1; j_gene: TRBJ2-2; v_gene: TRBV25-1; CDR3aa: CASSRDSYTGELFF
d_gene: TRBD1; j_gene: TRBJ2-7; v_gene: TRBV30; CDR3aa: CAWSVLGQVTYEQYF
d_gene: TRBD1; j_gene: TRBJ2-7; v_gene: TRBV19; CDR3aa: CASSIEGAQEQYF
d_gene: TRBD2; j_gene: TRBJ2-5; v_gene: TRBV7-9; CDR3aa: CASSLGETSGQETQYF
d_gene: TRBD1; j_gene: TRBJ2-1; v_gene: TRBV9; CDR3aa: CASSNHRGDEQFF
d_gene: NA; j_gene: TRBJ1-5; v_gene: TRBV4-1; CDR3aa: CASSPAGDSGQPQHF
d_gene: TRBD1; j_gene: TRBJ1-6; v_gene: TRBV29-1; CDR3aa: CSVLDRVGSPLHF
d_gene: NA; j_gene: TRBJ1-1; v_gene: TRBV28; CDR3aa: CASIEGNTEAFF
d_gene: NA; j_gene: TRBJ2-7; v_gene: TRBV6-1; CDR3aa: CASSLGGSSYEQYF
d_gene: NA; j_gene: TRBJ1-1; v_gene: TRBV27; CDR3aa: CASSFGSGFTEAFF
d_gene: TRBD2; j_gene: TRBJ2-5; v_gene: TRBV4-2; CDR3aa: CASSPQMGGQETQYF
d_gene: NA; j_gene: TRBJ2-6; v_gene: TRBV6-5; CDR3aa: CASGMRFTGANVLTF
d_gene: NA; j_gene: TRBJ2-2; v_gene: TRBV27; CDR3aa: CASSRVGGMNTGELFF